Sequencing of this T cell receptor (beta chain) was carried out in a study of PD-L1 blockade in urothelial cancer. As for the study in general: Of prior chemotherapy regimens, patients had received between 0 and 3. Among blood samples, the median T cell count was about 130,000.

On this clone: Its antigen is undetermined. Within the sample, other DNA sequences also encode this same CDR3.

Points from the study as a whole: For durable-benefit patients, tumor-associated blood clones expanded more at 3 weeks.

Only in-frame clones appear in the TCRdb table, and some are missing; sequencing was by immunoSEQ multiplex PCR. Of around 30,000 clones in the sample, over 80% were seen once. This specimen consisted of PBMCs, obtained around atezolizumab (anti-PD-L1) treatment. The receptor was isolated from a man in his fifties or sixties with urothelial cancer.

The CDR3 region is CASSLGTSGLNEQFF. In nucleotides, the CDR3 is TGCGCCAGCAGCTTGGGGACTAGCGGGTTAAATGAGCAGTTCTTC. This sequence joins TRBV5-1 and TRBJ2-1; the match to TRBD2 covers 11 bases. The CDR3 has 15 amino acids. The junction had 3 bases not matched to a gene; V was cut back by 0 bases and J by 7 bases. Germline values: CDR1 SGHRS, CDR2 YFSETQ.